This TCR beta chain stems from a study of cytomegalovirus exposure and HLA in healthy donors. General study results and limits: Altogether, 164 TCR beta chains were recorded as cytomegalovirus-associated. Analysis was performed later, and it showed HLA-associated TCR beta chains to be more clonally expanded than equally common others.

Samples came from healthy bone marrow donors. Amplification used 60 Vbeta primers and 13 Jbeta primers. Some clones are missing from TCRdb's copy, which holds only in-frame ones; the method was immunoSEQ multiplex PCR. Counted here are some 200,000 clones, roughly 80% occurring once; the ten biggest clones make up about 3.4%. With respect to this clone: Its matching antigen is unknown.

Per germline, CDR1 KGHSH and CDR2 LQKENI. V gave up 0 bases and J gave up 4 bases; unmatched junction bases: 3. The CDR3 runs 14 residues. Sample: PBMCs. The receptor's source is a female donor in good health and CMV-seronegative. The chain is built from TRBV18 and TRBJ2-7; 7 bases fit TRBD1. The CDR3 DNA is TGTGCCAGCTCACCACCGGACAGGCGATACGAGCAGTACTTC. It specifies CASSPPDRRYEQYF.